This T cell receptor beta chain stems from a study of neurological immune-mediated disorders. Study conclusions and caveats: The greatest TCR clonal expansion occurred in HTLV-1-associated myelopathy and the least in multiple sclerosis, which fell below healthy controls.

This CDR3 region has 15 residues. Trimming took 1 base from V and 4 from J, leaving 11 bases between them. Looked up from germline, CDR1 is SEHNR and CDR2 is FQNEAQ (reference sequence). 5'RACE with 10-nucleotide random UMIs produced the cDNA. In TCRdb, the 5' RACE reads were re-called with MiXCR into one record per CDR3 protein. This sample has roughly 76,000 distinct CDR3 sequences, with around an eighth found just once. Serving as healthy controls were blood bank volunteers based in Maryland, USA. This clonotype was counted ten times or more. The antigen is unknown. The V gene is TRBV7-9, the J gene TRBJ1-5; D ambiguous. This TCR was recovered from a woman between 45 and 60 years old in good health. The material sequenced was PBMCs. DNA of the CDR3: TGTGCCAGCAGCTTAGACAGTTTAGGTAATCAGCCCCAGCATTTT. Amino acid sequence: CASSLDSLGNQPQHF.